The table lists the clone carrying this TCR beta chain with a few counts. Sequencing was performed with immunoSEQ multiplex PCR; in TCRdb, only in-frame clones are kept and a portion is missing. The table records over 200,000 clones, 84% of them present only once. This record belongs to a study of blood T cell repertoires in COVID-19. Participants reported their clinical history, and cohort assignment relied on those reports. Input material: PBMCs or T cells enriched from blood (not recorded which). The clonotype originates from a woman between 35 and 50 years old who had recovered from COVID-19.

The CDR3 loop is CASSPGANTEAFF. The CDR3 DNA reads as TGTGCCAGCTCACCAGGGGCCAACACTGAAGCTTTCTTT. The genes are TRBV18 and TRBJ1-1; D perhaps matches TRBD1 (5 bases). The CDR3 runs to 13 residues. Germline V gene sequence: CDR1 KGHSH, CDR2 LQKENI. Trimming took off 2 bases at V and 2 bases at J, with 6 bases between the two ends.